The T cell receptor beta chain under discussion was sequenced for a study of beta chain features in type 1 diabetes. Looked up from germline, CDR1 is SEHNR and CDR2 is FQNEAQ (reference sequence). The V gene lost 5 bases and the J gene lost 4 bases, with 14 bases spanning the gap. The CDR3 totals 15 residues. Comments on this clone: What it binds is not known.

Findings and limits, study-wide: Type 1 diabetes patients showed a moderate but significant shortening of TCRB CDR3s in all four CD4+ subsets. Comparison showed that naive, central memory and Treg TCRB repertoires appeared more similar among patients than among healthy donors.

Every bit of the isolated RNA underwent reverse transcription, so sequencing read expressed TCRB transcripts. The table came from immunoSEQ multiplex PCR; TCRdb's copy has only in-frame clones and leaves some out. The data hold tens of thousands of clones, with roughly two thirds observed a single time. This sequence was found in a woman aged 35 to 49 with type 1 diabetes. V and J are TRBV7-9 and TRBJ2-2; TRBD1 is a possible D gene (5 bases). What was sequenced was stem cell memory CD4+ T cells from blood. CDR3 bases: TGTGCCAGCAGCGTCGTAGAAGGGGTCACCGGGGAGCTGTTTTTT. It is translated as CASSVVEGVTGELFF.